This T cell receptor (beta chain) was documented in a study of T cell changes during pregnancy in multiple sclerosis. Trimming left V 4 bases short and J 0 bases short, with 9 bases between. This CDR3 is 14 amino acids long. In germline, CDR1 is SGHRS, CDR2 YFSETQ. This clone appeared once. Assay used: immunoSEQ multiplex PCR; TCRdb lists only in-frame clones, some missing. The repertoire holds 50,000 to 70,000 clones, with around 90% as singletons. The sequence was collected from a female donor with multiple sclerosis, enrolled in a pregnancy study. V is TRBV5-1 and J is TRBJ2-3, with D tentatively TRBD2 (5 bases). The source was peripheral blood, collected in the second trimester of pregnancy. CDR3 region: CASSVRVSTDTQYF. CDR3 bases: TGCGCCAGCAGCGTGAGGGTTAGCACAGATACGCAGTATTTT. The entire variable domain, with the rest obtained from reference TRBV5-1 and TRBJ2-3, is as follows: KAGVTQTPRYLIKTRGQQVTLSCSPISGHRSVSWYQQTPGQGLQFLFEYFSETQRNKGNFPGRFSGRQFSNSRSEMNVSTLELGDSALYLCASSVRVSTDTQYFGPGTRLTVL.